This T cell receptor beta chain is from a study of blood T cell repertoires in COVID-19. Study summary: The United States, Italy and Spain supplied acute and convalescent COVID-19 samples. Sources were T cells, B-cell-depleted T cells, or PBMCs; the material itself was cDNA or gDNA.

This clone was counted a few times. Original methodology: Reference gene primer amplification yielded estimated nucleated cell counts. TCRdb's table, derived via immunoSEQ multiplex PCR, lists solely in-frame clones and lacks some. V and J calls and clone size are copied from that table; D and trimming were computed from the DNA. The table records about 160,000 clones, 65% to 85% of them present only once. This CDR3 contains 13 residues. Germline CDR1 is LGHDT and CDR2 is YNNKEL (reference sequence). V lost 1 base and J lost 6, with 9 bases in between. V gene TRBV3-1 (or the pseudogene TRBV3-2) combines with J gene TRBJ1-2, with D unresolved. The origin of this receptor is a woman of 80 years or more with acute or convalescent COVID-19. Sequencing was carried out using peripheral blood. The CDR3 region is CASSQVSVHGYTF. CDR3 DNA: TGTGCCAGCAGCCAAGTAAGCGTTCATGGCTACACCTTC.